One and the same sample provided the 25 T cell receptor beta chains below, sequenced in a study of control samples from healthy donors and cancer patients. TCRdb's table, derived via immunoSEQ multiplex PCR, lists solely in-frame clones and lacks some. This sample yields under 200,000 clones, of which just over 90% are seen a single time; 4.1% belongs to the top ten. The sample taken for sequencing was blood. Source of these receptors: a woman aged 55-75 years in good health.

V usage is TRBV11-2 and J usage is TRBJ1-2; 7 bases map to TRBD1. CDR1 SGHAT and CDR2 FQNNGV come from the germline V gene. The V and J ends lost 2 bases and 2 bases, in that order; junction bases with no gene match: 8. The CDR3 is 16 amino acids. CDR3 residues: CASSLSLDRLNYGYTF. The DNA of the CDR3 is TGTGCCAGCAGCTTATCCCTGGACAGGCTCAACTATGGCTACACCTTC.

The rearrangement uses TRBV19 and TRBJ1-1; maybe TRBD1 (5 bases). This CDR3 has 15 amino acids. The germline V and J ends were trimmed by 8 bases and 11 bases, with 27 bases remaining between them. Germline CDR1 is LNHDA and CDR2 is SQIVND (reference sequence). This CDR3 reads CASGPGGLPPIGAFF. CDR3 coding DNA: TGTGCCAGTGGGCCCGGGGGACTTCCACCAATCGGGGCTTTCTTT. Supplemented by reference TRBV19 and TRBJ1-1, the full variable domain reads DGGITQSPKYLFRKEGQNVTLSCEQNLNHDAMYWYRQDPGQGLRLIYYSQIVNDFQKGDIAEGYSVSREKKESFPLTVTSAQKNPTAFYLCASGPGGLPPIGAFFGQGTRLTVV.

The chain links TRBV6-8 to TRBJ1-5; TRBD1 agrees at 7 bases. The CDR3 is made up of 16 amino acids. The V and J ends lost 5 bases and 4 bases, in that order; junction bases with no gene match: 11. CDR1 and CDR2 (germline): MNHGY, SAAAGT. The CDR3 region is CASSGVLGTVNQPQHF. The CDR3 DNA is TGTGCCAGCAGTGGCGTATTAGGGACAGTAAATCAGCCCCAGCATTTT.

The rearrangement joins TRBV7-8 to TRBJ2-2; 7 positions match TRBD1. Germline V gene lookup returns CDR1 SGHVS and CDR2 FQNEAQ. V was clipped by 5 bases and J by 7 bases; unmatched bases: 22. This CDR3 region has 19 residues. CDR3 loop: CASSAGDRDSVRWGGELFF. The CDR3, as DNA: TGTGCCAGCAGCGCAGGGGACCGGGACAGCGTTCGGTGGGGCGGGGAGCTGTTTTTT.

The chain joins TRBV7-6 to TRBJ2-3; 7 nucleotides align to TRBD2. V gave up 3 bases and J gave up 4 bases; unmatched junction bases: 10. CDR1 is SGHVS, CDR2 FNYEAQ, per germline. The CDR3 spans 16 residues. The CDR3 coding sequence is TGTGCCAGCAGCTTGACCTCGGGGAGGGTACCAGATACGCAGTATTTT. This sequence encodes CASSLTSGRVPDTQYF.

This clone has a single count. This rearrangement joins TRBV5-8 to TRBJ2-7; the D gene is possibly TRBD1 (6 bases). Germline CDR1 SGHTS, CDR2 YDEGEE. Deletions cut 3 bases from V and 7 bases from J, with 20 bases between. The CDR3 sequence is 15 residues long. The CDR3 sequence is CASSSPGTKAREQYF. Written as DNA, the CDR3 is TGTGCCAGCAGCTCCCCCGGGACAAAAGCCAGGGAGCAGTACTTC.

Only one count was recorded for this clone. The V and J genes are TRBV3-1 (or the pseudogene TRBV3-2) and TRBJ1-1; possible D gene TRBD1, 6 bases. V gave up 6 bases and J gave up 5 bases, with 16 bases separating them. CDR1 and CDR2 (germline): LGHDT, YNNKEL (reference sequence). CDR3 size: 14 residues. The CDR3 region has the DNA TGTGCCAGCAGACCTTATTCCGGGACAACTGAAGCTTTCTTT. Translated, it gives CASRPYSGTTEAFF.

The chain joins TRBV5-1 to TRBJ2-2; perhaps TRBD2 as D (5 bases). The germline V gene encodes CDR1 SGHRS and CDR2 YFSETQ. The CDR3 is 16 residues long. Trimming left V 5 bases short and J 5 bases short, with 19 bases between. The CDR3 DNA is TGCGCCAGCAGGCGGCGGTCGAGCGGACTTACCGGGGAGCTGTTTTTT. Protein: CASRRRSSGLTGELFF.

The chain combines TRBV5-6 with TRBJ2-3, with D tentatively TRBD1 or TRBD2 (6 bases each). The germline V gene has CDR1 SGHDT and CDR2 YYEEEE. The CDR3 totals 15 residues. V was trimmed by 1 base and J by 1 base, leaving 10 bases between them. The DNA of the CDR3 is TGTGCCAGCAGCTTGCGGGGGCTTGGCACAGATACGCAGTATTTT. It codes for CASSLRGLGTDTQYF.

The rearrangement links TRBV30 to TRBJ1-3; D not resolved. The germline CDR1 and CDR2 sequences are GTSNPN and SVGIG (reference sequence). The CDR3 sequence is 12 residues long. The germline V and J ends were trimmed by 4 bases and 0 bases, with 4 bases remaining between them. The CDR3 bases are TGTGCCTGGATTACCTCTGGAAACACCATATATTTT. Residues: CAWITSGNTIYF.

This rearrangement joins TRBV3-1 (or the pseudogene TRBV3-2) to TRBJ2-1; no clear D gene. This CDR3 has 14 residues. CDR1 is LGHDT, CDR2 YNNKEL, per germline (reference sequence). Trimming pared 3 bases from V and 9 bases from J, leaving 15 bases between. CDR3 amino acids: CASSQLTVGSEQFF. The CDR3 coding sequence is TGTGCCAGCAGCCAGCTGACGGTAGGGTCTGAGCAGTTCTTC.

The chain is built from TRBV7-8 and TRBJ2-5; D is uncertain. This CDR3 region has 13 residues. With 5 bases removed from V and 7 bases from J, the gap between germline ends came to 14 bases. CDR1 is SGHVS, CDR2 FQNEAQ, per germline. In DNA, the CDR3 is TGTGCCAGCAGCCTAGACGAAATAAGGACCCAGTACTTC. Translating it yields CASSLDEIRTQYF.

The chain joins TRBV2 to TRBJ1-6, with unresolved D. Trimming cost V 0 bases and J 11 bases, with 11 bases left between them. This CDR3 has 14 amino acids. Germline CDR1 SNHLY, CDR2 FYNNEI. In DNA, the CDR3 is TGTGCCAGCAGTGAAGCGGGTGGGCAGACACCCCTCCACTTT. Its translation: CASSEAGGQTPLHF.

The chain joins TRBV11-3 to TRBJ2-2; D not certain. The CDR3 extends over 12 amino acids. Trimming stripped 5 bases from V and 5 bases from J, with 6 bases between. In germline, CDR1 is SGHNT, CDR2 YENEEA. CDR3 DNA sequence: TGTGCCAGCAGCCCCCGGACCGGGGAGCTGTTTTTT. Its protein is CASSPRTGELFF.

This clone has only one observation. The chain couples TRBV4-2 to TRBJ1-6; TRBD1 is a possible D gene (6 bases). The V and J ends lost 7 bases and 0 bases respectively, with 16 bases between them. The germline V gene has CDR1 LGHNA and CDR2 YNFKEQ. The CDR3 extends over 17 amino acids. CDR3 residues: CASKLGGASSYNSPLHF. As DNA, the CDR3 is TGTGCCAGCAAATTAGGGGGTGCCAGCTCCTATAATTCACCCCTCCACTTT.

The chain joins TRBV7-8 to TRBJ1-1, with a weak D call TRBD1 (6 bases). Germline V CDR1 and CDR2: SGHVS, FQNEAQ. The CDR3 sequence is 15 residues long. Trimming removed 5 bases from V and 0 bases from J, with 13 bases in between. The CDR3 nucleotides read TGTGCCAGCAGCCCGCCGGGACACTTGAACACTGAAGCTTTCTTT. Protein: CASSPPGHLNTEAFF. The whole variable domain, remainder taken from reference TRBV7-8 and TRBJ1-1, is GAGVSQSPRYKVAKRGQDVALRCDPISGHVSLFWYQQALGQGPEFLTYFQNEAQLDKSGLPSDRFFAERPEGSVSTLKIQRTQQEDSAVYLCASSPPGHLNTEAFFGQGTRLTVV.

The chain links TRBV25-1 to TRBJ1-1; D unresolved. Germline V lookup: CDR1 MGHDK, CDR2 SYGVNS. Trimming left V 5 bases short and J 0 bases short, with 7 bases between. The CDR3 length is 13 residues. The CDR3 sequence is CASSRDMNTEAFF. The CDR3, as DNA: TGTGCCAGCAGTCGTGATATGAACACTGAAGCTTTCTTT.

This clone occurred once. The V and J genes are TRBV19 and TRBJ2-6; D not certain. V gave up 4 bases and J gave up 4 bases, with 8 bases separating them. CDR1 LNHDA and CDR2 SQIVND come from the germline V gene (reference sequence). The CDR3 has 14 amino acids. Written as DNA, the CDR3 is TGTGCCAGTAGTAAGGCATTCGGGGCCAACGTCCTGACTTTC. It is translated as CASSKAFGANVLTF.

The CDR3 DNA is TGTGCCAGCAGTTTGTTCGAGACCCAGTACTTC. Translating gives CASSLFETQYF. The J gene is TRBJ2-5, the V gene TRBV12-3 or TRBV12-4; D is undetermined. The CDR3 extends over 11 amino acids. Trimming took 3 bases from V and 5 from J, leaving 4 bases between them.

The CDR3 DNA is TGTGCCAGCAGTTCCGGACAGGGGAACACTGAAGCTTTCTTT. Translated: CASSSGQGNTEAFF. This chain uses TRBV6-5 with TRBJ1-1, with 8 bases lining up with TRBD1. Germline-derived CDR1 and CDR2 are MNHEY and SVGAGI. J lost 1 base, V lost 4 bases, and 2 bases had no gene match. This CDR3 is built from 14 residues.

The V call is TRBV10-3, the J call TRBJ1-1; D perhaps matches TRBD1 (5 bases). CDR1 and CDR2 from the germline V gene are ENHRY and SYGVKD. The CDR3 spans 15 residues. V was cut by 5 bases and J by 4 bases, with 17 bases left in between. The CDR3 sequence is CAISTGPATGTEAFF. The DNA for the CDR3 is TGTGCCATCAGTACAGGACCCGCAACGGGCACTGAAGCTTTCTTT.

The chain carries TRBV4-1 and TRBJ1-5; D possibly corresponds to TRBD1 (5 bases). Germline-derived CDR1 and CDR2 are MGHRA and YSYEKL. V dropped 1 base and J dropped 2 bases, with 12 bases sitting between them. CDR3 size: 16 residues. The CDR3 coding sequence is TGCGCCAGCAGCCAAGTGAAAGGGGACGGCAATCAGCCCCAGCATTTT. Protein product: CASSQVKGDGNQPQHF.

The V gene is TRBV12-3 or TRBV12-4, the J gene TRBJ1-1, with D perhaps TRBD1 (5 bases). Trimming stripped 6 bases from V and 1 base from J, with 9 bases between. The CDR3 totals 13 residues. The CDR3 region is CASSTTANTEAFF. DNA for the CDR3: TGTGCCAGCAGCACGACAGCGAACACTGAAGCTTTCTTT.

The chain joins TRBV9 to TRBJ1-5; tentatively, D is TRBD1 (5 bases). There are 17 residues in the CDR3. The germline gives CDR1 SGDLS, CDR2 YYNGEE. Trimming removed 0 bases from V and 2 bases from J, with 15 bases in between. The CDR3 spells CASSVDAGPLGNQPQHF. The DNA of the CDR3 is TGTGCCAGCAGCGTAGATGCAGGGCCTTTGGGCAATCAGCCCCAGCATTTT.

The J gene is TRBJ2-2, the V gene TRBV7-2; D gene unclear. The CDR3 is 12 residues long. Germline V gene data show CDR1 as SGHTA and CDR2 as FQGNSA. Trimming took 4 bases from V and 7 from J, leaving 7 bases between them. CDR3 loop: CASSSYLGELFF. The CDR3 DNA reads TGTGCCAGCAGCTCCTATCTCGGGGAGCTGTTTTTT.